This T cell receptor (beta chain) was recorded in a study of blood T cells in healthy people across ages. Looked up from germline, CDR1 is DFQATT and CDR2 is SNEGSKA (reference sequence). The CDR3 spans 14 residues. J gave up 6 bases and V 1 base, and 8 bases lay outside the gene matches. Alongside a J-beta primer mix, a sample-barcoded 5' primer served in a second PCR lasting about 7 to 11 cycles. Each single sample gave us at least 3 million CDR3-containing paired-end reads. MiXCR was run by TCRdb on the 5' RACE reads, yielding one entry per CDR3 protein. The repertoire includes over 600,000 distinct CDR3 sequences, roughly 43% of them detected once, and 30% sits in the top ten.

The V gene is TRBV20-1, the J gene TRBJ1-1, with 7 bases aligning to TRBD1. The sequencing input was blood. This clonotype was sampled from an elderly man in good health. The CDR3, as DNA: TGCAGTGCTAGAGCCTCGGAGGGGGCCGCTGAAGCTTTCTTT. As protein: CSARASEGAAEAFF.